This T cell receptor beta chain derives from a study of blood T cell repertoires in COVID-19. Study context: Sites across the United States, Italy and Spain contributed samples from acute and convalescent COVID-19. The cDNA or gDNA used as material had been derived from T cells, B-cell-depleted T cells, or PBMCs.

The table came from immunoSEQ multiplex PCR; TCRdb's copy has only in-frame clones and leaves some out. The data hold around 40,000 clones, with 85% observed a single time. This clone was counted only a few times. The clonotype comes from a human donor in a cohort sampled during active COVID-19. The sample was peripheral blood.

CDR3 protein: CASSTRVYGELFF. The CDR3 DNA reads as TGTGCCAGCAGCACACGGGTCTACGGGGAGCTGTTTTTT. This rearrangement joins TRBV11-2 to TRBJ2-2, with D unclear. Germline CDR1 reads SGHAT; CDR2 reads FQNNGV. The CDR3 covers 13 residues. Trimming took 5 bases from V and 7 from J, leaving 11 bases between them.